This T cell receptor beta chain was sequenced in a study of T cells in Graves' hyperthyroidism and ophthalmopathy. Across the study: Blood from the periphery was taken at initial diagnosis, before any treatment. The study's findings and limits: Most thyroid clonotypes that were expanded above 0.001 also turned up in blood.

There are many counts of this clonotype. Its target is unknown. Trimming cost V 3 bases and J 7 bases, with 13 bases left between them. The CDR3 covers 13 residues. Each person with ophthalmopathy scored at least 3 on the Clinical Activity Score, reached NOSPECS grade 4 or higher, and had been ill under 3 months. 10 ml of fresh peripheral blood supplied the PBMCs. Researchers amplified the TCR beta CDR3 regions from RNA transcripts. Carried out on the TCR CDR3, a first-round RT-PCR used the HTBI primer set. TCRdb recomputed calls from the multiplex PCR reads with MiXCR, one row per CDR3 protein. The repertoire holds roughly 640,000 distinct CDR3 sequences, with approximately 15% as singletons.

Sequenced material: blood. The TCR originated in a woman aged 40 to 50 with Graves' ophthalmopathy. The chain is built from TRBV12-3 or TRBV12-4 and TRBJ2-7, with D perhaps matching TRBD2 (6 bases). For the CDR3, the DNA is TGTGCCAGCAGTTTGGGGGAGGTGAGGGAGCAGTACTTC. Encoded protein: CASSLGEVREQYF.